This TCR beta chain came from a study of T cell changes during pregnancy in multiple sclerosis. Germline-derived CDR1 and CDR2 are SGHTA and FQGNSA. The CDR3 spans 15 residues. With 4 bases removed from V and 1 base from J, the gap between germline ends came to 10 bases. Sequenced by immunoSEQ multiplex PCR; TCRdb stores in-frame clones only, minus some. The sample consists of 65,000 to 90,000 clones, about nine tenths of them appearing once. The chain couples TRBV7-2 to TRBJ2-2, with a weak D call TRBD1 (6 bases). Source: CD4+ T cells from peripheral blood mononuclear cells, taken after pregnancy. This receptor was taken from a female donor with multiple sclerosis, enrolled in a pregnancy study. The CDR3, as DNA: TGTGCCAGCAGCTCCAGAGGGGGGAACACCGGGGAGCTGTTTTTT. Protein product: CASSSRGGNTGELFF.